This TCR beta chain was documented in a study of long-term antiretroviral therapy in people with HIV. The assay, immunoSEQ v3.0, was run at survey level. Method: immunoSEQ multiplex PCR; TCRdb's copy keeps in-frame clones and lacks some. This sample yields tens of thousands of clones, of which over 70% are seen a single time; roughly a tenth belongs to the top ten. Among participants with HIV, every one received treatment in the United States. The CDR3 is 15 residues long. Germline CDR1 and CDR2: SGDLS and YYNGEE. V was pared by 3 bases and J by 2 bases, with 2 bases of the junction left unmatched. The sample here was unsorted PBMCs, taken roughly 2.7 years after starting antiretroviral therapy. The sequence came from a man aged 30 to 45 with HIV. This rearrangement joins TRBV9 to TRBJ2-3, with TRBD2 matching 11 bases. The CDR3 spells CASSGLAGTTDTQYF. The DNA for the CDR3 is TGTGCCAGCAGCGGACTAGCGGGAACCACAGATACGCAGTATTTT.